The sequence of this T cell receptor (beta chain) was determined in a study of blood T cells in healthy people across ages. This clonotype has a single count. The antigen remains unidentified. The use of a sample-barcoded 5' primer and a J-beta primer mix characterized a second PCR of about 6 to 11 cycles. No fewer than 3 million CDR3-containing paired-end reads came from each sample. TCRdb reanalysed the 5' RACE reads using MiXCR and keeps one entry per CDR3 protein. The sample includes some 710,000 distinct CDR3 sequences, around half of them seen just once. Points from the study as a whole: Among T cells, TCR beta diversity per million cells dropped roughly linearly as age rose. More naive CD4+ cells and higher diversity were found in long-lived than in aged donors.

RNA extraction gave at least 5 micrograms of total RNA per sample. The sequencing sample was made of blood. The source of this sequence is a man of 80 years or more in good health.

As DNA, the CDR3 is TGTGCCATCAGGGGGACTCAAGATAATGAAAAACTGTTTTTT. Protein sequence: CAIRGTQDNEKLFF. The chain recombines TRBV10-3 with TRBJ1-4; possibly TRBD1 for D (5 bases). V shed 6 bases and J shed 4 bases, with 12 bases lying between them. In germline, CDR1 is ENHRY, CDR2 SYGVKD. The CDR3 sequence is 14 residues long.